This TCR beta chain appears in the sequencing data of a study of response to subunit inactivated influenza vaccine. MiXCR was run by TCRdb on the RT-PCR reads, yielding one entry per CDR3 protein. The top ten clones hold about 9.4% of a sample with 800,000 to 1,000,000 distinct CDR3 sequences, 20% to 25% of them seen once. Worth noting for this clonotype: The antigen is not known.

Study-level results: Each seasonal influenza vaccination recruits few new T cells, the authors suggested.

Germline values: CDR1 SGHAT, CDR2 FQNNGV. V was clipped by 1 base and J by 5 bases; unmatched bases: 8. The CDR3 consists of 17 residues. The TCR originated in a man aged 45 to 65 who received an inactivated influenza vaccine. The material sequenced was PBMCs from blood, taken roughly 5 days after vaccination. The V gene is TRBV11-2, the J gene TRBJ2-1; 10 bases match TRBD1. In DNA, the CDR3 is TGTGCCAGCAGCTTAGGGCCGGGACAGGGGTCCCACAATGAGCAGTTCTTC. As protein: CASSLGPGQGSHNEQFF.